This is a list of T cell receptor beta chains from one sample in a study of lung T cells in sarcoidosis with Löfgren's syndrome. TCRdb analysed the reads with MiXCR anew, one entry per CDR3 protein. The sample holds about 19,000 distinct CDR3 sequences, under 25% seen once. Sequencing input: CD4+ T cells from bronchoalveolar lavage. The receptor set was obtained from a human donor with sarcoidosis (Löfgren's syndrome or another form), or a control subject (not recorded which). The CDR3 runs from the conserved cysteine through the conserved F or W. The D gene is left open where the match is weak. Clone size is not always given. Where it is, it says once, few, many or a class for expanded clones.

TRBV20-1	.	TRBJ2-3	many	CSARWGITDTQYF	TGCAGTGCTAGATGGGGTATCACAGATACGCAGTATTTT
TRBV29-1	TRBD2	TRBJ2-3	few	CSVASSSGRPDTQYF	TGCAGCGTCGCTTCCTCTAGCGGGAGACCAGATACGCAGTATTTT
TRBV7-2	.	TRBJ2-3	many	CASSQFADTQYF	TGTGCCAGCAGCCAGTTCGCAGATACGCAGTATTTT
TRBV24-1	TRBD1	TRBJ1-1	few	CATSDAGTGDTEAFF	TGTGCCACCAGTGATGCCGGGACAGGGGACACTGAAGCTTTCTTT
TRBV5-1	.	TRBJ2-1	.	CASSLGQSGNEQFF	TGCGCCAGCAGCTTGGGTCAGTCTGGTAATGAGCAGTTCTTC
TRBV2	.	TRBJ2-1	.	CASSEVTSALGYNEQFF	TGTGCCAGCAGTGAGGTCACGAGCGCCTTGGGGTACAATGAGCAGTTCTTC
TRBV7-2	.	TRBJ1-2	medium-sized	CASSSRGSYGYTF	TGTGCCAGCAGCTCTAGGGGAAGTTATGGCTACACCTTC
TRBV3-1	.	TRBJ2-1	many	CASSATRSSYNEQFF	TGTGCCAGCAGCGCTACTAGGAGCTCCTACAATGAGCAGTTCTTC
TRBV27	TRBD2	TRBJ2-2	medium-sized	CASSPYWTSGGTDGELFF	TGTGCCAGCAGTCCCTACTGGACTAGCGGGGGGACGGACGGGGAGCTGTTTTTT
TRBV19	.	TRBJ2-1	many	CASSPVRAGDEQFF	TGTGCCAGTAGTCCCGTGAGGGCCGGGGATGAGCAGTTCTTC
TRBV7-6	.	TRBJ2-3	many	CASSSGSTSTDTQYF	TGTGCCAGCAGCTCGGGTTCGACTAGCACAGATACGCAGTATTTT
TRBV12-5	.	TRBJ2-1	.	CASGPGGVYEQFF	TGTGCTAGTGGTCCAGGGGGGGTGTATGAGCAGTTCTTC
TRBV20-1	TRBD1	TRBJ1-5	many	CSASKNRQGSSQSNQPQHF	TGCAGTGCTAGCAAAAATCGACAGGGATCGTCTCAAAGCAATCAGCCCCAGCATTTT
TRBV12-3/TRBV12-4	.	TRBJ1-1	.	CASSLASVNTEAFF	TGTGCCAGCAGCTTAGCGTCAGTGAACACTGAAGCTTTCTTT
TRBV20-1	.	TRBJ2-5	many	CSASRDSRETQYF	TGCAGTGCCTCTCGCGATTCAAGAGAAACCCAGTACTTC
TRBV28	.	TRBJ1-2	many	CASSFRGYGYTF	TGTGCCAGCAGTTTTAGGGGATACGGCTACACCTTC
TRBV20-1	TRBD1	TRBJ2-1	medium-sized	CSAVATGTGRMLEQFF	TGCAGTGCCGTCGCGACCGGGACAGGTAGAATGCTTGAGCAGTTCTTC
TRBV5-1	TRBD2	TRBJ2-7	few	CASSLALAGPHEQYF	TGCGCCAGCAGCTTGGCCCTAGCGGGCCCCCACGAGCAGTACTTC
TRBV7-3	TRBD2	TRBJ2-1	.	CASSLGLAVYNEQFF	TGTGCCAGCAGCTTGGGCCTAGCGGTATACAATGAGCAGTTCTTC
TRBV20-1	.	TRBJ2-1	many	CSAGSEISYNEQFF	TGCAGTGCTGGCTCGGAGATCTCCTACAATGAGCAGTTCTTC
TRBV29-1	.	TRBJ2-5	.	CSVVQGQETQYF	TGCAGCGTTGTGCAGGGCCAAGAGACCCAGTACTTC
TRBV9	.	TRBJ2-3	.	CASSLSTGFTDTQYF	TGTGCCAGCAGCCTTTCGACAGGTTTCACAGATACGCAGTATTTT
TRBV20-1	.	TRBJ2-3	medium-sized	CSYLLSTDTQYF	TGCAGTTACCTCCTTAGCACAGATACGCAGTATTTT
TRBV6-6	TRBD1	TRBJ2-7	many	CASSYTGQGSYEQYF	TGTGCCAGCAGTTACACGGGACAGGGCTCCTACGAGCAGTACTTC
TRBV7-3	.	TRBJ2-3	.	CASSFGRPSTDTQYF	TGTGCCAGCAGCTTTGGACGGCCATCCACAGATACGCAGTATTTT
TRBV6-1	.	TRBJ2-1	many	CAISESSDEQFF	TGTGCCATCAGTGAGTCTTCGGATGAGCAGTTCTTC
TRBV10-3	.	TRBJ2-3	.	CAINTNPSTDTQYF	TGTGCCATCAACACGAACCCTAGCACAGATACGCAGTATTTT
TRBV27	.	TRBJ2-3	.	CASSLSVSTDTQHF	TGTGCCAGCAGTTTATCTGTTAGCACAGATACGCAGCACTTT
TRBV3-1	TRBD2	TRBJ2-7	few	CASSQGLAGPSYEQYF	TGTGCCAGCAGCCAAGGACTAGCGGGGCCTTCCTACGAGCAGTACTTC
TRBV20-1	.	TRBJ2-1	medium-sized	CSATRSSYNEQFF	TGCAGTGCTACGCGGAGCTCCTACAATGAGCAGTTCTTC
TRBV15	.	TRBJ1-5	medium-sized	CATSRDQGADQPQHF	TGTGCCACCAGCAGAGATCAGGGTGCCGATCAGCCCCAGCATTTT
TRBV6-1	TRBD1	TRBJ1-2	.	CAINKTGENYGYTF	TGTGCCATCAATAAGACAGGGGAGAACTATGGCTACACCTTC
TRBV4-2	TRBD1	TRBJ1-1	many	CASSQGRGFTEAFF	TGTGCCAGCAGCCAAGGCAGGGGGTTCACTGAAGCTTTCTTT
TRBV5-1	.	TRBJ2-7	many	CASSLDSGSSYEQYF	TGCGCCAGCAGCTTAGACAGCGGCAGCTCCTACGAGCAGTACTTC
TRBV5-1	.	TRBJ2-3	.	CASSSMVGAGTDTQYF	TGCGCCAGCAGCTCGATGGTGGGGGCAGGCACAGATACGCAGTATTTT
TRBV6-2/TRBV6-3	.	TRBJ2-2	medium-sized	CASRDTGELFF	TGTGCCAGCCGGGACACCGGGGAGCTGTTTTTT
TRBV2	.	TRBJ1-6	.	CASSELGADSPLHF	TGTGCCAGCAGTGAATTAGGGGCTGATTCACCCCTCCACTTT